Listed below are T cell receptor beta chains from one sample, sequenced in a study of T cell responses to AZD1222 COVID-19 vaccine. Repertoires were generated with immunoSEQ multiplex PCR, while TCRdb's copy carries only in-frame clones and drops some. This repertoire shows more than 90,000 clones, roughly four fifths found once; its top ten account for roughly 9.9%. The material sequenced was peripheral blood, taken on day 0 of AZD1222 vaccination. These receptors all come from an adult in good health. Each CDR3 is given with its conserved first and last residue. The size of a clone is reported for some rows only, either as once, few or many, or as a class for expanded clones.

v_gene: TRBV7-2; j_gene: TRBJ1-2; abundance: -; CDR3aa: CASSPGQGGGYTF
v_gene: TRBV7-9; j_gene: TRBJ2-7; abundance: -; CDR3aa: CASSSVLYEQYF
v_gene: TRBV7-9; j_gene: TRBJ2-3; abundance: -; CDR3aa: CASSLGVRTDTQYF
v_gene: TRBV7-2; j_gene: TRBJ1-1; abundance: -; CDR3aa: CASSSKGVRAHKGDTEAFF
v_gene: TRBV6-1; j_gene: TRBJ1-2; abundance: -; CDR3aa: CASSEDGTYGYTF
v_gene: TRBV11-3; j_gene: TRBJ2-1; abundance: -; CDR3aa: CASSLGRSPYNEQFF
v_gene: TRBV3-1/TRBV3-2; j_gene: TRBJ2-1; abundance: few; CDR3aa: CASSSFPASNEQFF
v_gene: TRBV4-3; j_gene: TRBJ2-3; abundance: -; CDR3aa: CASSQLARTDTQYF
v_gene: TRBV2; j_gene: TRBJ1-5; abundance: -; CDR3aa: CASSLRTNSNQPQHF
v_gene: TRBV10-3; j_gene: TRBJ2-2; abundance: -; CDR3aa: CAISVLTPAGTGELFF
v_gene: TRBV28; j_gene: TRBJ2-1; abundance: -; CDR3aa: CASSTAGTSGRNEQFF
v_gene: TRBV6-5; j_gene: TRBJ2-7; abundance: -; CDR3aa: CASSSTSRHEQYF
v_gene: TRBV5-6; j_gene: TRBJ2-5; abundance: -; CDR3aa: CASSFWRQETQYF
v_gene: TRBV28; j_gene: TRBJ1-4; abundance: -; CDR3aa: CASYREGGEKLFF
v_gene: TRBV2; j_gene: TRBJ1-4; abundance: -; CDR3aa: CASSEGSRKLFF
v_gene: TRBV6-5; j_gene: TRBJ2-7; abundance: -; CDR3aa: CASSSRAYEQYF
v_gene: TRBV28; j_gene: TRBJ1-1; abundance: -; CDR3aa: CASNKRTEAFF
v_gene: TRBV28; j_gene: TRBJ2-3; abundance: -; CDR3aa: CASSQGTSGGLSTDTQYF
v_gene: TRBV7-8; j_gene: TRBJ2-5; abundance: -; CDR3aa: CASSLSRETQYF
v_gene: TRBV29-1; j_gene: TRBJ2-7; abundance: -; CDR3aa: CSVGLAPGRTRMQYF
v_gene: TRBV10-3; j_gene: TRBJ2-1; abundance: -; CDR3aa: CAISGRASGSGGNEQFF
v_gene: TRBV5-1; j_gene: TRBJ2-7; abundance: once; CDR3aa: CASSFGSSYEQYF
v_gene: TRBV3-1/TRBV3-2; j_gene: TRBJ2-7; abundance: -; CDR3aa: CASSQDPTYEQYF
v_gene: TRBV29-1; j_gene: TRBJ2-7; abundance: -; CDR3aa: CSVKGGEGCCEQYF
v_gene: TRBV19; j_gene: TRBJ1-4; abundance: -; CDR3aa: CASRPRGGRDEKLFF
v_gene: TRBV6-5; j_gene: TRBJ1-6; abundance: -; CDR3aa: CASSYLQTSYNSPLHF
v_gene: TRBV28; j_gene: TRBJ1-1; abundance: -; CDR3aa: CASSLSGPTEAFF
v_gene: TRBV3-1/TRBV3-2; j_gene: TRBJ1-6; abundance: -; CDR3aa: CASSQVSSPLHF
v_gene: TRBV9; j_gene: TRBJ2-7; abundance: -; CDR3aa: CASSVVAGQQYF
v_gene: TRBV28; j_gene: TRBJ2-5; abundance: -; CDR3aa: CASSLLTSGGDQETQYF
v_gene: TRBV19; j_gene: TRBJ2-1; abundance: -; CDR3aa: CASSIDGTGGNNEQFF
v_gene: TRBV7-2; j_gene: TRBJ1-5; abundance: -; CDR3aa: CASSGGAGSNQPQHF
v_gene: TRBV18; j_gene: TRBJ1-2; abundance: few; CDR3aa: CASSQDSAAGYTF
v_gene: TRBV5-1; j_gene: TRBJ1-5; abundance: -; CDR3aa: CASSLDAARGQPQHF
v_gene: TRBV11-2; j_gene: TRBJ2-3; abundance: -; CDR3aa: CASSLGRGRGVGTDTQYF
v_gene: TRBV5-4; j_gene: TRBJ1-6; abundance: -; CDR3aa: CASSLKRGGNNSPLHF